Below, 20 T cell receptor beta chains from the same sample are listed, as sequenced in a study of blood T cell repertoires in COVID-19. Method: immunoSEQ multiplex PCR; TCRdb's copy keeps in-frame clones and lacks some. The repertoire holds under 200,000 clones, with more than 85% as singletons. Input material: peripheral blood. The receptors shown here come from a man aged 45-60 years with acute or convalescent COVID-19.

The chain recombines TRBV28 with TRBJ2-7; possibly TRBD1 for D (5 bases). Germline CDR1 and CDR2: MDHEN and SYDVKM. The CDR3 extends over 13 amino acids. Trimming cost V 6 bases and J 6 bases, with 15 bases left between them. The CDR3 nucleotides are TGTGCCAGCAGCAAAAATGGACACTCCGAGCAGTACGTC. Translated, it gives CASSKNGHSEQYV.

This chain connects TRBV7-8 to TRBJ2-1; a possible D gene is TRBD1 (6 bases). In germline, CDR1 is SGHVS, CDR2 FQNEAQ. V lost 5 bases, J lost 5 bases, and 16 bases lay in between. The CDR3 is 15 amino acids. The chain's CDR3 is CASSRAGTPDNEQFF. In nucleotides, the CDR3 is TGTGCCAGCAGCCGAGCCGGGACACCCGACAATGAGCAGTTCTTC.

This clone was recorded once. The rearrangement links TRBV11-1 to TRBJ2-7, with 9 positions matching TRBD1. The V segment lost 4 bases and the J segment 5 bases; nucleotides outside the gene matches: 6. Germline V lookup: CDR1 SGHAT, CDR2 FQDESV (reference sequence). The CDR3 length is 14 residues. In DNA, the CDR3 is TGTGCCAGCAGCTCCACAGGGGGCAGGGACGAGCAGTACGTC. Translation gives CASSSTGGRDEQYV.

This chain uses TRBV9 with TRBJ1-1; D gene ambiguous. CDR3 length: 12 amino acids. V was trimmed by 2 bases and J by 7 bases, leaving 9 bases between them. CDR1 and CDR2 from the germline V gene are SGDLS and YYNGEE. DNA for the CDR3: TGTGCCAGCAGCGTCCTGGCGGTTGAAGCTTTCTTT. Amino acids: CASSVLAVEAFF.

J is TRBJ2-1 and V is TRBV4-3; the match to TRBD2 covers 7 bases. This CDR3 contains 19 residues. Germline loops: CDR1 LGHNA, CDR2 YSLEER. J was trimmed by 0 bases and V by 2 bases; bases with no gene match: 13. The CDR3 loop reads CASSQSEGRGSYSYNEQFF. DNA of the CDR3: TGCGCCAGCAGCCAATCGGAAGGGCGGGGGTCCTACTCCTACAATGAGCAGTTCTTC.

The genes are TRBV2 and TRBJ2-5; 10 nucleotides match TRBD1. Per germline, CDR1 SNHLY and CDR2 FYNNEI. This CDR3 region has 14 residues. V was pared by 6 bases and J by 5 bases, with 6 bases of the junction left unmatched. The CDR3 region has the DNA TGTGCCAGCAGGAGACAGGGGGCGGGGGAGACCCAGTACTTC. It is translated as CASRRQGAGETQYF. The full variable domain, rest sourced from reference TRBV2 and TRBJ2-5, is EPEVTQTPSHQVTQMGQEVILRCVPISNHLYFYWYRQILGQKVEFLVSFYNNEISEKSEIFDDQFSVERPDGSNFTLKIRSTKLEDSAMYFCASRRQGAGETQYFGPGTRLLVL.

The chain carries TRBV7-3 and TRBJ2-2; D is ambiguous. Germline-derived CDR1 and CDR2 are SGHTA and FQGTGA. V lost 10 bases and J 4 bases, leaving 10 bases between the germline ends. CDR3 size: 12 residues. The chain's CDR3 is CATAAATGELFF. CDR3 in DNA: TGTGCCACGGCGGCTGCCACCGGGGAGCTGTTTTTT.

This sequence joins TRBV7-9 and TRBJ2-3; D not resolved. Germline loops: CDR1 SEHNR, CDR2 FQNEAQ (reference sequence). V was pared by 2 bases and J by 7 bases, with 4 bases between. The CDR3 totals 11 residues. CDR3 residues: CASSLLNTQYF. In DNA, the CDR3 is TGTGCCAGCAGCTTACTTAATACGCAGTATTTT.

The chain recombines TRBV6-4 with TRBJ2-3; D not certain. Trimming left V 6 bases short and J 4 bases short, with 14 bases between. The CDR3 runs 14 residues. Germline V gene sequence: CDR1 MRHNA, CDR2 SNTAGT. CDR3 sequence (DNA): TGTGCCAGCAGCCCTAACCGCGTGGCAGATACGCAGTATTTT. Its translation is CASSPNRVADTQYF.

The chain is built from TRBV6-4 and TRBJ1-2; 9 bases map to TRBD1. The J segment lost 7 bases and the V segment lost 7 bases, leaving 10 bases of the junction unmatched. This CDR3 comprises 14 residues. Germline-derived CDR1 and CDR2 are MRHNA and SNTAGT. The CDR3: CASKQGALNGGYTF. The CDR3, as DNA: TGTGCCAGCAAACAGGGGGCCTTAAACGGTGGCTACACCTTC.

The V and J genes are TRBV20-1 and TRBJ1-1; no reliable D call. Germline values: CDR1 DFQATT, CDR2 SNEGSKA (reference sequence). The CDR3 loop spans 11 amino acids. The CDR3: CTLKRETEAFF. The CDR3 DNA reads TGCACCTTAAAGAGGGAGACTGAAGCTTTCTTT.

In DNA form, the CDR3 reads TGTGCCAGCAGCTTAGATGGGGCCACTCATCAGCCCCAGCATTTT. Translation gives CASSLDGATHQPQHF. The chain carries TRBV7-2 and TRBJ1-5; TRBD1 is a possible D gene (5 bases). The CDR3 has 15 amino acids. Trimming took off 1 base at V and 5 bases at J, with 12 bases between the two ends. The V gene's germline CDR1 is SGHTA and CDR2 FQGNSA.

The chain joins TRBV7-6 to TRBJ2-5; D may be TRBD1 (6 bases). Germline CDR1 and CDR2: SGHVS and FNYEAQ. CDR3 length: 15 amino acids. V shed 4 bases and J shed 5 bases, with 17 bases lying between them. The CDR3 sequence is CASSSPPAGVETQYF. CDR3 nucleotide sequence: TGTGCCAGCAGCTCCCCCCCGGCAGGGGTCGAGACCCAGTACTTC.

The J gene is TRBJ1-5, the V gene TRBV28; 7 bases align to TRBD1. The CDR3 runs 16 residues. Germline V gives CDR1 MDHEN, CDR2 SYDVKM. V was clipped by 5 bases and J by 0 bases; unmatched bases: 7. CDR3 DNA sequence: TGTGCCAGCAGTCCACTAGAGGGGGCTAGCAATCAGCCCCAGCATTTT. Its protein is CASSPLEGASNQPQHF.

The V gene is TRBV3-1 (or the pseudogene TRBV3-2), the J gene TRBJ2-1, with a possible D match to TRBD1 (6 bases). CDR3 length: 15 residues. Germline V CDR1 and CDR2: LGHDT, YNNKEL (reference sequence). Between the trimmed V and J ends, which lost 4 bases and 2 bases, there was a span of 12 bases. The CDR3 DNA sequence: TGTGCCAGCAGCCCAACAGGGCACCCCTACAATGAGCAGTTCTTC. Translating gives CASSPTGHPYNEQFF.

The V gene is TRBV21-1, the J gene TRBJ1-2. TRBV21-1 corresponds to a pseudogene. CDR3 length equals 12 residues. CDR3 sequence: CASSTGLDGYTF. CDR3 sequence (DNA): TGTGCCAGCAGCACGGGACTTGATGGCTACACCTTC.

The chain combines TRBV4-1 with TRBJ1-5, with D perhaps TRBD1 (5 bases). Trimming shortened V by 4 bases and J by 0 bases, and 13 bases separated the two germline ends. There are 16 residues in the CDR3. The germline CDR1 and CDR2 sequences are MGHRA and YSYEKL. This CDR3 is CASSRNLGASNQPQHF. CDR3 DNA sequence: TGCGCCAGCAGCCGCAATTTAGGGGCTAGCAATCAGCCCCAGCATTTT.

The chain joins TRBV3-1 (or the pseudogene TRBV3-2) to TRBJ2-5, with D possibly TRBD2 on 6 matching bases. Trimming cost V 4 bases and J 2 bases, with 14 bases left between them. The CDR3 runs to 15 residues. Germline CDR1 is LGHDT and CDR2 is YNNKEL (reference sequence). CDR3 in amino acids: CASSPREAVQETQYF. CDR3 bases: TGTGCCAGCAGCCCCAGGGAGGCCGTTCAAGAGACCCAGTACTTC.

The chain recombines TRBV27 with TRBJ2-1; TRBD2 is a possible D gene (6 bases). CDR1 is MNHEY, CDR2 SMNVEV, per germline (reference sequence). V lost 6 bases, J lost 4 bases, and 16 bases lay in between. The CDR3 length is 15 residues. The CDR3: CASSLLLGGYNEQFF. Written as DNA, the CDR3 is TGTGCCAGCAGCTTGCTATTGGGGGGATACAATGAGCAGTTCTTC.

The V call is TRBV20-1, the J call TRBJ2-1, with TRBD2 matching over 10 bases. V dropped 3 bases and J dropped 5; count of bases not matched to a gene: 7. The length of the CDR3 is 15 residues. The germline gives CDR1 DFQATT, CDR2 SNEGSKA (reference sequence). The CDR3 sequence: CSASKASGGNNEQFF. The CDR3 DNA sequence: TGCAGTGCTAGTAAGGCTAGCGGGGGTAACAATGAGCAGTTCTTC.